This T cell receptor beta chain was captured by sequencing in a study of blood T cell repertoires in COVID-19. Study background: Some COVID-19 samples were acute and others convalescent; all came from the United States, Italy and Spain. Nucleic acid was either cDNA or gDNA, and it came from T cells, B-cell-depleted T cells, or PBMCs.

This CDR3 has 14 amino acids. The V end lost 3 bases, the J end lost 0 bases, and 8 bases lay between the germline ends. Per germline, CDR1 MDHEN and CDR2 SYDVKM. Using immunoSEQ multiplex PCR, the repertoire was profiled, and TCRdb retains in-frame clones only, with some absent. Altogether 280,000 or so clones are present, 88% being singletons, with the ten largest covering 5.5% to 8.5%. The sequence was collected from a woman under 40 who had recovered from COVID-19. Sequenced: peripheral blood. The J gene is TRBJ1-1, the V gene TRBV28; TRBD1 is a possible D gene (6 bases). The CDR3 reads CASSFTGMNTEAFF. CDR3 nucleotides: TGTGCCAGCAGTTTTACAGGGATGAACACTGAAGCTTTCTTT.